The T cell receptor (beta chain) under discussion was sequenced for a study of graft-versus-host responses after intestinal transplantation. Turning to the study itself: Among the recipients, all got anti-thymocyte globulin induction and then tacrolimus and steroids for 3 to 4 years. Study-wide results and limits: Recipient bone marrow held GvH clones, some seen earlier in ileum or blood. With peak circulating GvH clone levels came an association with early post-transplant HvG declines.

This CDR3 contains 12 residues. Germline CDR1 is GTSNPN and CDR2 is SVGIG (reference sequence). Trimming removed 2 bases at V and 8 bases at J, with 12 bases between. Details on this clone: Its specificity is not known.

TCRdb's table, derived via immunoSEQ multiplex PCR, lists solely in-frame clones and lacks some. The sample lists under 45,000 clones, under 90% occurring once. The sample consisted of PBMCs, taken around 270 days after transplant. This rearrangement joins TRBV30 to TRBJ1-2; D not resolved. The receptor's source is a human patient who received an intestinal transplant, so some T cells may come from the graft donor. The CDR3 DNA follows: TGTGCCTGGAGTCTTACGCCTCTGGGCTACACCTTC. This gives the protein CAWSLTPLGYTF.